This entry describes one T cell receptor (beta chain). Antigen specificity is unknown. Other DNA sequences in this sample translate to the same CDR3. TCRdb keeps only in-frame clones here, not all; method: immunoSEQ multiplex PCR. This sample yields 110,000 to 150,000 clones, of which about 86% are seen a single time; roughly 3% belongs to the top ten. The sample is drawn from a study of T cell responses to AZD1222 COVID-19 vaccine. Study-wide background: Pooled in the analysis were second doses at about 4 or about 12 weeks.

V shed 0 bases and J shed 7 bases, with 0 bases lying between them. CDR1 is KGHDR, CDR2 SFDVKD, per germline. This CDR3 has 11 amino acids. Whole-study results and caveats: The study found vaccine-associated CD4 TCRs spanning spike, dominant at 160-218 and 743-854. Samples come after the peak T cell response, not at day 14. The number of AZD1222 recipients seropositive at baseline was only five to seven.

The sequence was collected from an adult in good health. The rearrangement joins TRBV24-1 to TRBJ2-1; D is unresolved. The material sequenced was peripheral blood, taken on day 0 of AZD1222 vaccination. The CDR3 loop reads CATSDLNEQFF. CDR3 nucleotide sequence: TGTGCCACCAGTGATTTGAATGAGCAGTTCTTC.